This note documents a single TCR beta chain sequence. No antigen is known for it. The entry originates in a study of T-cell memory formation after mild COVID-19. Using constant-segment primers, 5'RACE produced TCR alpha and TCR beta cDNA libraries carrying sample barcodes and UMIs. One entry per CDR3 protein results from TCRdb running MiXCR on the 5' RACE reads. The sample includes around 390,000 distinct CDR3 sequences, approximately 16% of them seen just once. General study results and limits: A second wave of clones peaked on day 37, and their SARS-CoV-2 specificity went unconfirmed. Some clones that responded were present in memory (sampled pre-infection), which suggests cross-reactive memory joined.

Source material: PBMCs or a T cell subset sorted from them (not recorded which). The clonotype comes from a man aged 18-30 years who had mild COVID-19 (a few samples of this study predate the infection). Cell type and time point are not known.

As DNA, the CDR3 is TGTGCCAGCACCATACAGGTATCGACAGATACGCAGTATTTT. Translated, it gives CASTIQVSTDTQYF. The rearrangement links TRBV12-3 or TRBV12-4 to TRBJ2-3; D is perhaps TRBD1 (5 bases). The CDR3 is 14 residues long. V was clipped by 7 bases and J by 3 bases, with 14 bases between them.